These 28 T cell receptor beta chains were all obtained from the same sample, sequenced in a study of T cell repertoires in cytomegalovirus infection. MiXCR was run by TCRdb on the reads, yielding one entry per CDR3 protein. The table lists about 600,000 distinct CDR3 sequences, about 24% of them singletons. The sequencing sample was made of CD8+ T cells from PBMCs. These receptors came from a human donor in good health (CMV status not recorded). Some clones in this sample may be carry-over from other donors' samples.

The chain is built from TRBV2 and TRBJ2-7; perhaps TRBD1 as D (6 bases). The germline V gene has CDR1 SNHLY and CDR2 FYNNEI. V dropped 7 bases and J dropped 2 bases, with 18 bases sitting between them. The CDR3 is 15 amino acids. As DNA, the CDR3 is TGTGCCAGCACCCTGAAGGGGGAGATTCCCTACGAGCAGTACGTC. It codes for CASTLKGEIPYEQYV.

The rearrangement joins TRBV7-9 to TRBJ2-1; D unclear. This CDR3 has 12 residues. Trimming took off 4 bases at V and 7 bases at J, with 8 bases between the two ends. CDR1 SEHNR and CDR2 FQNEAQ come from the germline V gene (reference sequence). CDR3 protein: CASSSRLNEQFF. The CDR3 region has the DNA TGTGCCAGCAGCTCCCGATTAAATGAGCAGTTCTTC. Variable domain in full (rest from reference TRBV7-9 and TRBJ2-1): DTGVSQNPRHKITKRGQNVTFRCDPISEHNRLYWYRQTLGQGPEFLTYFQNEAQLEKSRLLSDRFSAERPKGSFSTLEIQRTEQGDSAMYLCASSSRLNEQFFGPGTRLTVL.

This clonotype showed up many times. This rearrangement joins TRBV6-6 to TRBJ2-2; D may be TRBD1 (7 bases). The CDR3 runs 17 residues. The V gene's germline CDR1 is MNHNY and CDR2 SVGAGI (reference sequence). Trimming took off 2 bases at V and 0 bases at J, with 13 bases between the two ends. The CDR3 loop reads CASSYEEGQSNTGELFF. The DNA of the CDR3 is TGTGCCAGCAGTTACGAGGAGGGACAGTCGAACACCGGGGAGCTGTTTTTT.

The chain couples TRBV29-1 to TRBJ1-3; D remains ambiguous. Trimming shortened V by 8 bases and J by 0 bases, and 14 bases separated the two germline ends. Germline values: CDR1 SQVTM, CDR2 ANQGSEA. The CDR3 extends over 14 amino acids. The CDR3 coding sequence is TGCAGCTTTCAGGACTTCCACTCTGGAAACACCATATATTTT. Translation: CSFQDFHSGNTIYF.

This chain links TRBV6-2 or TRBV6-3 with TRBJ2-1; 14 nucleotides line up with TRBD2. Germline V lookup: CDR1 MNHEY, CDR2 SVGEGT. With 2 bases clipped from V and 14 bases from J, the junction kept 8 bases outside the gene matches. The CDR3 is 15 residues long. CDR3 residues: CASSYPTSGGALKFF. CDR3 nucleotides: TGTGCCAGCAGTTACCCGACTAGCGGGGGGGCTCTGAAGTTCTTC.

The sample holds many counts of this clonotype. CDR3 loop: CASSLSRGTEAFF. The DNA of the CDR3 is TGTGCCAGCAGCCTCTCCCGAGGCACTGAAGCTTTCTTT. The chain joins TRBV7-6 to TRBJ1-1; D is ambiguous. The V gene's germline CDR1 is SGHVS and CDR2 FNYEAQ. The CDR3 covers 13 residues. V lost 5 bases, J lost 4 bases, and 11 bases lay in between.

This clonotype was counted between two and nine times. This rearrangement joins TRBV5-8 to TRBJ1-2, with D perhaps matching TRBD1 (6 bases). The germline V gene has CDR1 SGHTS and CDR2 YDEGEE. CDR3 length: 15 residues. V lost 2 bases to trimming and J lost 4 bases, with 15 bases between them. This chain's CDR3 is CASSFMTGLPYGYTF. The CDR3 region has the DNA TGTGCCAGCAGCTTTATGACAGGTTTACCCTATGGCTACACCTTC.

V usage is TRBV4-1 and J usage is TRBJ2-1, with D possibly TRBD1 on 6 matching bases. V gave up 2 bases and J gave up 6 bases, with 14 bases separating them. CDR1 and CDR2 (germline): MGHRA, YSYEKL. CDR3 length: 15 amino acids. The CDR3 sequence is CASSQSDRPVNEQFF. CDR3 DNA sequence: TGCGCCAGCAGCCAAAGTGACAGGCCCGTCAATGAGCAGTTCTTC.

This clonotype showed up just a few times. V usage is TRBV20-1 and J usage is TRBJ2-7; 8 bases agree with TRBD1. The germline V gene has CDR1 DFQATT and CDR2 SNEGSKA (reference sequence). V lost 1 base, J lost 3 bases, and 2 bases stayed unmatched. This CDR3 has 13 amino acids. CDR3 region: CSARGDRHYEQYF. The CDR3 DNA is TGCAGTGCTAGAGGGGACAGGCACTACGAGCAGTACTTC.

This clonotype showed up just a few times. The rearrangement uses TRBV29-1 and TRBJ1-2; 10 bases fit TRBD1. J was trimmed by 4 bases and V by 0 bases; bases with no gene match: 2. The CDR3 has 14 amino acids. CDR1 and CDR2 from the germline V gene are SQVTM and ANQGSEA. The CDR3 sequence is CSVEDRTGGYGYTF. CDR3 DNA sequence: TGCAGCGTTGAAGACCGGACAGGGGGCTATGGCTACACCTTC.

This chain connects TRBV29-1 to TRBJ2-1, with D maybe TRBD2 (5 bases). The CDR3 totals 16 residues. In germline, CDR1 is SQVTM, CDR2 ANQGSEA. Trimming cost V 6 bases and J 0 bases, with 18 bases left between them. CDR3 DNA sequence: TGCAGCGTATCGCTCTTGACGGGGAGCTCCTACAATGAGCAGTTCTTC. Protein product: CSVSLLTGSSYNEQFF.

The sample holds many counts of this clonotype. V is TRBV7-6 and J is TRBJ1-6; D is unresolved. Per germline, CDR1 SGHVS and CDR2 FNYEAQ. V was trimmed by 3 bases and J by 7 bases, leaving 13 bases between them. The CDR3 length is 15 residues. CDR3 sequence: CASSLKATKNSPLHF. Here the CDR3 DNA reads TGTGCCAGCAGCTTGAAGGCGACGAAAAATTCACCCCTCCACTTT.

The genes are TRBV7-4 and TRBJ1-2; D is perhaps TRBD1 (5 bases). V shed 7 bases and J shed 8 bases, with 17 bases lying between them. The germline V gene encodes CDR1 SGHVT and CDR2 SQSDAQ. The CDR3 sequence is 13 residues long. CDR3 amino acids: CASNLPGGLGYTF. The CDR3 coding sequence is TGTGCCAGCAACCTACCTGGGGGATTGGGCTACACCTTC.

This chain uses TRBV27 with TRBJ1-5; TRBD1 might be the D (6 bases). Germline V CDR1 and CDR2: MNHEY, SMNVEV (reference sequence). With 8 bases removed from V and 7 bases from J, the gap between germline ends came to 15 bases. This CDR3 region has 13 residues. The CDR3 spells CASSNARGQPQHF. The CDR3 nucleotides read TGTGCCAGCTCCAACGCCAGGGGCCAGCCCCAGCATTTT.

This rearrangement joins TRBV5-6 to TRBJ2-3; a possible D gene is TRBD2 (6 bases). Germline V lookup: CDR1 SGHDT, CDR2 YYEEEE. V dropped 3 bases and J dropped 11 bases, with 13 bases sitting between them. The CDR3 extends over 12 amino acids. The CDR3 is CASSSPQGLQYF. In DNA, the CDR3 is TGTGCCAGCAGCTCGCCCCAGGGACTGCAGTATTTT.

This clonotype has ten or more counts. V is TRBV2 and J is TRBJ1-2; 8 bases map to TRBD1. V lost 0 bases and J lost 2; bases outside the gene matches: 8. In germline, CDR1 is SNHLY, CDR2 FYNNEI. This CDR3 spans 17 amino acids. The CDR3 is CASSEASRGQLNYGYTF. DNA of the CDR3: TGTGCCAGCAGTGAAGCCTCCAGGGGGCAACTGAACTATGGCTACACCTTC.

This clonotype was seen many times. The chain uses TRBV10-1 and TRBJ2-1; 9 bases map to TRBD1. This CDR3 has 16 residues. After removal of 0 bases from V and 1 base from J, the junction contained 1 base not matched to a gene. Germline-derived CDR1 and CDR2 are WNHNN and SYGVQD (reference sequence). In DNA, the CDR3 is TGCGCCAGCAGTGAGTCGGGACAGGGTTCCTACAATGAGCAGTTCTTC. Translation gives CASSESGQGSYNEQFF.

J is TRBJ2-5 and V is TRBV29-1; TRBD2 might be the D (6 bases). The CDR3 is made up of 15 amino acids. The V gene lost 1 base and the J gene lost 2 bases, with 14 bases spanning the gap. CDR1 and CDR2 (germline): SQVTM, ANQGSEA. CDR3 amino acids: CSVEGGSGLQETQYF. The DNA for the CDR3 is TGCAGCGTTGAAGGAGGTAGCGGCCTTCAAGAGACCCAGTACTTC.

V gene TRBV5-1 combines with J gene TRBJ2-2; TRBD2 might be the D (6 bases). The CDR3 runs to 17 residues. V shed 4 bases and J shed 4 bases, with 20 bases lying between them. CDR1 and CDR2 (germline): SGHRS, YFSETQ. The CDR3 DNA reads TGCGCCAGCAGCCTAAAGAATGGCAGGGACTCCACCGGGGAGCTGTTTTTT. This translates into CASSLKNGRDSTGELFF.

The chain couples TRBV19 to TRBJ2-1, with no clear D. The CDR3 extends over 16 amino acids. Trimming left V 5 bases short and J 0 bases short, with 14 bases between. Germline loops: CDR1 LNHDA, CDR2 SQIVND (reference sequence). In DNA form, the CDR3 reads TGTGCCAGTAGTTCCCTTCGGTCGGGCTCCTACAATGAGCAGTTCTTC. Protein: CASSSLRSGSYNEQFF. The full variable domain, in which reference TRBV19 and TRBJ2-1 provide the parts outside the CDR3, is DGGITQSPKYLFRKEGQNVTLSCEQNLNHDAMYWYRQDPGQGLRLIYYSQIVNDFQKGDIAEGYSVSREKKESFPLTVTSAQKNPTAFYLCASSSLRSGSYNEQFFGPGTRLTVL.

This sequence joins TRBV6-5 and TRBJ1-1; no clear D gene. V was cut by 4 bases and J by 0 bases, with 12 bases left in between. The CDR3 length is 15 residues. The germline CDR1 and CDR2 sequences are MNHEY and SVGAGI. CDR3 residues: CASSSRRLMNTEAFF. The CDR3, as DNA: TGTGCCAGCAGTTCCAGACGACTCATGAACACTGAAGCTTTCTTT.

In its sample, this clonotype was seen once. The rearrangement joins TRBV7-6 to TRBJ2-2; 9 nucleotides agree with TRBD2. This CDR3 spans 18 amino acids. The germline CDR1 and CDR2 sequences are SGHVS and FNYEAQ. V lost 0 bases, J lost 4 bases, and 9 bases stayed unmatched. The CDR3 coding sequence is TGTGCCAGCAGCTTAGCCAGCGGGGGGCCTTCGAGCACCGGGGAGCTGTTTTTT. Protein sequence: CASSLASGGPSSTGELFF.

This clonotype was seen more than once but under ten times. The rearrangement links TRBV27 to TRBJ2-1; D is perhaps TRBD1 or TRBD2 (6 bases each). Germline V gene sequence: CDR1 MNHEY, CDR2 SMNVEV (reference sequence). The V gene lost 2 bases and the J gene lost 7 bases, with 21 bases spanning the gap. The CDR3 totals 17 residues. Here the CDR3 reads CASSLGSRGAQRNEQFF. As DNA, the CDR3 is TGTGCCAGCAGTTTAGGGTCGAGGGGGGCCCAAAGGAATGAGCAGTTCTTC.

This chain joins TRBV12-3 or TRBV12-4 and TRBJ2-5; 14 bases line up with TRBD2. This CDR3 has 21 amino acids. The V gene end was trimmed by 5 bases and the J gene end by 5 bases; junction bases not matched to a gene: 22. The CDR3: CASSRNTGLTSGGAWDETQYF. CDR3 coding DNA: TGTGCCAGCAGTCGAAATACAGGGTTGACTAGCGGGGGGGCCTGGGATGAGACCCAGTACTTC.

This clonotype occurred a few times. The rearrangement uses TRBV5-1 and TRBJ1-1; 8 bases align to TRBD1. The CDR3 covers 15 residues. Germline V gives CDR1 SGHRS, CDR2 YFSETQ. After removal of 4 bases from V and 5 bases from J, the junction contained 10 bases not matched to a gene. CDR3 sequence: CASSPTGGGGTEAFF. CDR3 bases: TGCGCCAGCAGCCCTACAGGGGGAGGTGGTACTGAAGCTTTCTTT.

The chain links TRBV5-5 to TRBJ2-1; maybe TRBD2 (5 bases). Deletions cut 1 base from V and 4 bases from J, with 12 bases between. This CDR3 contains 15 residues. Per germline, CDR1 SGHKS and CDR2 YYEKEE (reference sequence). The CDR3 spells CASSLQRVPYNEQFF. The CDR3 DNA is TGTGCCAGCAGCTTGCAGAGGGTTCCGTACAATGAGCAGTTCTTC.

This clonotype occurred a few times. V and J are TRBV7-9 and TRBJ1-1; 9 bases align to TRBD1. The CDR3 length is 12 residues. CDR1 is SEHNR and CDR2 is FQNEAQ in the germline V gene (reference sequence). The V gene end was trimmed by 6 bases and the J gene end by 7 bases; junction bases not matched to a gene: 3. The CDR3 region is CASSGTGFEAFF. In DNA, the CDR3 is TGTGCCAGCAGTGGGACAGGGTTTGAAGCTTTCTTT.

This clonotype turned up a few times. The chain uses TRBV4-1 and TRBJ2-1; either TRBD1 or TRBD2 may fit D (5 bases each). The CDR3 is 14 residues long. V lost 5 bases, J lost 7 bases, and 15 bases lay in between. Germline-derived CDR1 and CDR2 are MGHRA and YSYEKL. The CDR3 nucleotides read TGCGCCAGCAGCATTCCGGGACGGCAGAATGAGCAGTTCTTC. Translation gives CASSIPGRQNEQFF.